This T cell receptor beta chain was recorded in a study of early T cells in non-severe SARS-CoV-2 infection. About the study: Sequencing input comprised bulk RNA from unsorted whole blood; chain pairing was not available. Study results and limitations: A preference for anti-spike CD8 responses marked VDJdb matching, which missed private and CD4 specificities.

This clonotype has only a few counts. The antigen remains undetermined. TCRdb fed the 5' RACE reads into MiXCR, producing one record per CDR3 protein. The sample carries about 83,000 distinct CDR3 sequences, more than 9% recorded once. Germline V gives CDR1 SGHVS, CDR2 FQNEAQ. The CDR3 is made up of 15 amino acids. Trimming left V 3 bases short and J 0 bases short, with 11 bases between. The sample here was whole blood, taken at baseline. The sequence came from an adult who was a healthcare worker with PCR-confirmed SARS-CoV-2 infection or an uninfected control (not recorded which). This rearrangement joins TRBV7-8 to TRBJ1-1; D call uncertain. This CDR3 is CASSFFISVNTEAFF. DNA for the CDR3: TGTGCCAGCAGCTTTTTCATATCGGTGAACACTGAAGCTTTCTTT.